Sequencing of this T cell receptor beta chain was carried out in a study of regulatory T cells in long-lasting Graves disease. Germline V CDR1 and CDR2: LNHDA, SQIVND (reference sequence). CDR3 length: 16 amino acids. Comments on this clonotype: Its antigen is unidentified. A much bigger clone sits one base away, suggesting this may be a read error.

Time point in this sample: persistent/refractory GD, antithyroid drugs over 5 years with positive TRAb. There was RNA extracted from PBMCs, and the TCR library was made from it. To make TCR beta libraries, researchers used iRepertoire HTBI primers and Arm-PCR of CDR3 regions. Each CDR3 protein gets one entry after TCRdb re-called the multiplex PCR reads with MiXCR. The table records over 450,000 distinct CDR3 sequences, about 22% of them present only once. General study points: For persistent Graves' patients, TCR diversity was lower than for newly diagnosed ones. The study found persistent patients shared more public clonotypes (roughly 2,600) than new patients (approximately 970).

Specimen: peripheral blood mononuclear cells (PBMCs), collected when the disease was refractory, from a patient treated with antithyroid drugs. The chain recombines TRBV19 with TRBJ1-1; D not certain. The clonotype originates from a female donor with Graves disease. CDR3 coding DNA: TGTGCCGGTAGTATAGTCGGGGTAGGCCCCAACACTGAAGCTTTCTTT. Translation gives CAGSIVGVGPNTEAFF.